The 5 T cell receptor beta chains given below trace back to one sample, sequenced in a study of blood T cell repertoires in COVID-19. Method: immunoSEQ multiplex PCR; TCRdb's copy keeps in-frame clones and lacks some. The sample has hundreds of thousands of clones, about 88% seen once; the top ten hold around 13%. What was sequenced was peripheral blood. Source of these receptors: a woman in her fifties or sixties with acute or convalescent COVID-19.

This chain links TRBV28 with TRBJ1-6; 9 nucleotides match TRBD1. V dropped 7 bases and J dropped 9; count of bases not matched to a gene: 10. Germline V gives CDR1 MDHEN, CDR2 SYDVKM. This CDR3 is built from 15 residues. The CDR3 is CASTPTGGAFSPLHF. DNA of the CDR3: TGTGCCAGCACCCCTACAGGGGGCGCGTTTTCACCCCTCCACTTT.

The chain carries TRBV28 and TRBJ2-1, with 7 bases matching TRBD2. Trimming took 5 bases from V and 4 from J; bases not matched to a gene: 8. Per germline, CDR1 MDHEN and CDR2 SYDVKM. The CDR3 is made up of 15 amino acids. CDR3 residues: CASSTPGGRYNEQFF. CDR3 nucleotides: TGTGCCAGCAGTACCCCGGGAGGCCGTTACAATGAGCAGTTCTTC. Full variable domain (rest looked up from reference TRBV28 and TRBJ2-1): DVKVTQSSRYLVKRTGEKVFLECVQDMDHENMFWYRQDPGLGLRLIYFSYDVKMKEKGDIPEGYSVSREKKERFSLILESASTNQTSMYLCASSTPGGRYNEQFFGPGTRLTVL.

The J gene is TRBJ2-3, the V gene TRBV29-1; 9 bases are shared with TRBD1. The CDR3 covers 12 residues. V lost 6 bases and J lost 4; bases outside the gene matches: 2. Germline values: CDR1 SQVTM, CDR2 ANQGSEA. In nucleotides, the CDR3 is TGCAGCGTGGGACAGGGACCAGATACGCAGTATTTT. Translating it yields CSVGQGPDTQYF.

The chain links TRBV7-2 to TRBJ2-3; TRBD2 agrees at 13 bases. The CDR3 consists of 18 residues. V lost 5 bases and J lost 4; bases outside the gene matches: 12. In germline, CDR1 is SGHTA, CDR2 FQGNSA. The DNA of the CDR3 is TGTGCCAGCAGCATACGCGGACTAGCGGGAGCTGTAGCAGATACGCAGTATTTT. Its protein is CASSIRGLAGAVADTQYF.

The CDR3 spells CASSLDGTSLYEQFF. As DNA, the CDR3 is TGCGCCAGCAGCTTGGACGGGACTAGTTTGTACGAGCAGTTCTTC. J is TRBJ2-1 and V is TRBV5-1; 8 bases agree with TRBD2. Per the germline V gene, CDR1 is SGHRS and CDR2 is YFSETQ. The CDR3 consists of 15 residues. The V and J ends lost 0 bases and 10 bases, in that order; junction bases with no gene match: 9.